This record covers a single T cell receptor beta chain. Across about two dozen US areas, participants ranged in age from roughly 18 to 95 years. Participant reports of clinical history set cohort assignment. The recovered donors of Cohort 3 showed two negative PCRs, clearance, or symptom resolution. The method was immunoSEQ multiplex PCR; TCRdb's version includes in-frame clones alone and lacks a portion of them. The sample has just over 300,000 clones, 75% to 90% seen once. These data originate in a study of blood T cell repertoires in COVID-19. Study background: T cells, B-cell-depleted T cells, or PBMCs provided the cDNA or gDNA that served as material.

Sequences were obtained from PBMCs or T cells enriched from blood (not recorded which). The TCR originated in a woman aged 35 to 49 who had recovered from COVID-19.

The CDR3 reads CASSLGQDNIQYF. For the CDR3, the DNA is TGTGCCAGCAGCTTAGGACAGGACAACATTCAGTACTTC. The J gene is TRBJ2-4, the V gene TRBV7-9, with a weak D call TRBD1 (6 bases). CDR1 SEHNR and CDR2 FQNEAQ come from the germline V gene (reference sequence). This CDR3 region has 13 residues. Deletions cut 1 base from V and 7 bases from J, with 8 bases between. Based on the CDR3 plus reference TRBV7-9 and TRBJ2-4, the full variable domain is DTGVSQNPRHKITKRGQNVTFRCDPISEHNRLYWYRQTLGQGPEFLTYFQNEAQLEKSRLLSDRFSAERPKGSFSTLEIQRTEQGDSAMYLCASSLGQDNIQYFGAGTRLSVL.